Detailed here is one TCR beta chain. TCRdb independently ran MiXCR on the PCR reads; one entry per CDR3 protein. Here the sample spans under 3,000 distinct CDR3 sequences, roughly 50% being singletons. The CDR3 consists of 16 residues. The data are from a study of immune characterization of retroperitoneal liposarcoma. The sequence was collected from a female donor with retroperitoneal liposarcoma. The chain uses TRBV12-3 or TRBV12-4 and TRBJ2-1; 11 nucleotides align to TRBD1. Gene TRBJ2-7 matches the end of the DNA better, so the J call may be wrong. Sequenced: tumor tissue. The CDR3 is CASTRTGGAVTYEQYF. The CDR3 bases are TGTGCCAGCACCAGGACAGGGGGCGCGGTGACCTACGAGCAGTACTTC.